Shown below are 29 T cell receptor beta chains from a single sample sequenced in a study of shared clonotypes between healthy human individuals (dated by TCRdb to the early 2020s). Library preparation was by the immunoSEQ multiplex PCR assay. Sourced from immuneACCESS, this table was stored by TCRdb with only in-frame sequences that have V and J called. A share of the clones is absent; for the studies checked, an unresolved V gene accounts for under half, and the remainder has no known explanation. This sample comprises approximately 590,000 clones, roughly 95% of them detected only once. Of the sample, around 0.11% falls within the top ten clones. CD8 naive samples consisted of CD45RO-negative cells that were positively selected for CCR7, yielding a CD45RA+CCR7+ population without TemRA cells. Material: naive CD8+ T cells sorted from blood. This sample's cell subset or site label indicates: CD45RA+CCR7+. Receptor source: a young woman in good health.

CDR3 DNA: TGTGCCAGCAGTTATTTGGGACTCAGCTCCTACGAGCAGTACTTC. It is translated as CASSYLGLSSYEQYF. The chain carries TRBV6-6 and TRBJ2-7; TRBD2 is a possible D gene (6 bases). V was pared by 3 bases and J by 0 bases, with 12 bases between. The V gene's germline CDR1 is MNHNY and CDR2 SVGAGI (reference sequence). The CDR3 contains 15 residues.

This rearrangement joins TRBV6-1 to TRBJ1-1, with 7 bases that match TRBD1. CDR1 and CDR2 from the germline V gene are MNHNS and SASEGT. V lost 2 bases and J lost 0; bases outside the gene matches: 9. The CDR3 totals 17 residues. CDR3 region: CASSEIVQGDLNTEAFF. The CDR3 nucleotides are TGTGCCAGCAGTGAAATTGTCCAGGGGGATTTGAACACTGAAGCTTTCTTT.

The genes are TRBV7-3 and TRBJ2-3; 9 bases match TRBD2. Trimming at V came to 8 bases and at J to 4 bases, leaving 10 bases not matched to a gene. Per germline, CDR1 SGHTA and CDR2 FQGTGA. CDR3 length: 15 residues. CDR3 in amino acids: CASLSGSRPADTQYF. The CDR3 DNA reads TGTGCCAGCCTTAGCGGGAGTCGCCCTGCAGATACGCAGTATTTT.

This chain joins TRBV27 and TRBJ2-7, with D possibly being TRBD1 or TRBD2 (5 bases each). Looked up from germline, CDR1 is MNHEY and CDR2 is SMNVEV (reference sequence). V was shortened by 5 bases and J by 2 bases, with 22 bases between the two germline ends. The CDR3 totals 17 residues. Written as DNA, the CDR3 is TGTGCCAGCAGTATTCGACAGCCGGATCCGAGGGCCTACGAGCAGTACTTC. It specifies CASSIRQPDPRAYEQYF.

In this sample, this clone turned up once. This chain uses TRBV6-1 with TRBJ1-2; D gene unclear. With 7 bases removed from V and 3 bases from J, the gap between germline ends came to 12 bases. Germline-derived CDR1 and CDR2 are MNHNS and SASEGT. There are 13 residues in the CDR3. The chain's CDR3 is CASIAETYYGYTF. CDR3 coding DNA: TGTGCCAGCATAGCGGAAACTTACTATGGCTACACCTTC.

This clone was counted only a few times. V usage is TRBV2 and J usage is TRBJ2-1, with D unresolved. Germline CDR1 SNHLY, CDR2 FYNNEI. The CDR3 covers 14 residues. V gave up 8 bases and J gave up 3 bases, with 14 bases separating them. The CDR3 nucleotides read TGTGCCAGCTGTCTCTTAGTTAGCTACAATGAGCAGTTCTTC. Protein: CASCLLVSYNEQFF.

This clone was seen only once. The V gene is TRBV13, the J gene TRBJ2-3, with D perhaps TRBD2 (5 bases). Germline V lookup: CDR1 PRHDT, CDR2 FYEKMQ (reference sequence). This CDR3 spans 12 amino acids. Trimming cost V 1 base and J 14 bases, with 13 bases left between them. Here the CDR3 reads CASSLDNREGYF. The CDR3 DNA follows: TGTGCCAGCAGCTTAGATAATCGTGAGGGGTATTTT.

The rearrangement joins TRBV10-3 to TRBJ2-1; TRBD2 matches 7 bases. Germline CDR1 is ENHRY and CDR2 is SYGVKD. Trimming took 3 bases from V and 0 from J; bases not matched to a gene: 2. This CDR3 is built from 15 residues. The CDR3 is CAISDVAGSYNEQFF. The DNA of the CDR3 is TGTGCCATCAGTGATGTAGCGGGCTCCTACAATGAGCAGTTCTTC.

The V gene is TRBV5-1, the J gene TRBJ2-3; possible D gene TRBD2, 5 bases. The CDR3 is made up of 16 amino acids. Deletions cut 3 bases from V and 3 bases from J, with 17 bases between. The germline CDR1 and CDR2 sequences are SGHRS and YFSETQ. CDR3 loop: CASSSPVKAVTDTQYF. For the CDR3, the DNA is TGCGCCAGCAGCTCCCCGGTCAAAGCGGTAACAGATACGCAGTATTTT.

This clone was found once. V usage is TRBV7-9 and J usage is TRBJ2-5; D is possibly TRBD1 (7 bases). CDR3 length: 13 amino acids. Germline lookup yields CDR1 SEHNR and CDR2 FQNEAQ (reference sequence). V shed 5 bases and J shed 5 bases, with 12 bases lying between them. The CDR3 protein is CASSQGGAETQYF. The CDR3 nucleotides are TGTGCCAGCAGCCAGGGGGGTGCTGAGACCCAGTACTTC.

In its sample, this clone was seen once. The V and J genes are TRBV28 and TRBJ1-5; D is possibly TRBD1 (5 bases). The germline V gene encodes CDR1 MDHEN and CDR2 SYDVKM. The CDR3 totals 14 residues. V lost 5 bases and J lost 2, with 10 bases in between. The CDR3 region is CASSPGSGNQPQHF. CDR3 sequence (DNA): TGTGCCAGCAGTCCAGGGTCGGGCAATCAGCCCCAGCATTTT.

The chain recombines TRBV4-1 with TRBJ1-1; a possible D gene is TRBD1 (5 bases). This CDR3 has 15 amino acids. V was cut by 3 bases and J by 6 bases, with 17 bases left in between. Looked up from germline, CDR1 is MGHRA and CDR2 is YSYEKL. CDR3 in amino acids: CASSHWDGRTPEAFF. In nucleotides, the CDR3 is TGCGCCAGCAGCCATTGGGACGGACGAACTCCTGAAGCTTTCTTT.

CDR3 protein: CASSSGFGDYEQYF. CDR3 coding DNA: TGTGCCAGCAGTAGCGGCTTTGGGGATTACGAGCAGTACTTC. The chain has TRBV27 and TRBJ2-7; weak D call: TRBD2 (5 bases). The germline gives CDR1 MNHEY, CDR2 SMNVEV (reference sequence). This CDR3 is built from 14 residues. V lost 5 bases, J lost 4 bases, and 15 bases lay in between.

The rearrangement uses TRBV5-4 and TRBJ2-1, with 7 bases matching TRBD1. Germline loops: CDR1 SGHNT, CDR2 YYREEE (reference sequence). Trimming cost V 4 bases and J 4 bases; bases outside gene matches: 5. CDR3 length equals 14 residues. The CDR3 region has the DNA TGTGCCAGCAGCCCGGGGACAGAGTACAATGAGCAGTTCTTC. Translation: CASSPGTEYNEQFF.

This chain links TRBV27 with TRBJ2-5; the match to TRBD1 covers 8 bases. The DNA end favors TRBJ2-7, so the J call may be wrong. The CDR3 runs 14 residues. Germline V lookup: CDR1 MNHEY, CDR2 SMNVEV (reference sequence). The CDR3 sequence is CASSSRTGSYEQYF. The CDR3 DNA follows: TGTGCCAGCAGTTCTCGGACAGGGTCCTACGAGCAGTACTTC.

The V and J genes are TRBV9 and TRBJ2-7; TRBD2 might be the D (6 bases). Trimming shortened V by 0 bases and J by 0 bases, and 7 bases separated the two germline ends. The CDR3 is 14 amino acids. Germline V gene sequence: CDR1 SGDLS, CDR2 YYNGEE. CDR3 sequence reads: CASSVGGNSYEQYF. The DNA for the CDR3 is TGTGCCAGCAGCGTAGGCGGGAACTCCTACGAGCAGTACTTC.

This sequence joins TRBV9 and TRBJ2-6; 8 bases are shared with TRBD2. The junction had 6 bases not matched to a gene; V was cut back by 4 bases and J by 0 bases. The CDR3 covers 17 residues. Germline V gene data show CDR1 as SGDLS and CDR2 as YYNGEE. CDR3 coding DNA: TGTGCCAGCAGCCCGGGGGGGCAGGCCTCTGGGGCCAACGTCCTGACTTTC. Amino acid sequence: CASSPGGQASGANVLTF.

CDR3 region: CASRETRYSYEQYF. CDR3 in DNA: TGTGCCAGCAGGGAGACACGTTACTCCTACGAGCAGTACTTC. The rearrangement links TRBV6-5 to TRBJ2-5; D is undetermined. The J call may be in error: the DNA end matches TRBJ2-7 better. The CDR3 extends over 14 amino acids. The germline CDR1 and CDR2 sequences are MNHEY and SVGAGI.

In its sample, this clone was seen once. The rearrangement links TRBV27 to TRBJ2-1; 10 bases fit TRBD2. The CDR3 consists of 15 residues. The J segment lost 10 bases and the V segment lost 5 bases, leaving 11 bases of the junction unmatched. The germline CDR1 and CDR2 sequences are MNHEY and SMNVEV (reference sequence). Here the CDR3 reads CASSPGLALLGEQFF. As DNA, the CDR3 is TGTGCCAGCAGTCCGGGACTAGCGTTGCTCGGAGAGCAGTTCTTC.

The chain employs TRBV27 and TRBJ2-5, with 9 positions matching TRBD2. V shed 0 bases and J 3 bases; nucleotides not matched to a gene: 5. The CDR3 totals 16 residues. From germline, CDR1 is MNHEY and CDR2 SMNVEV (reference sequence). CDR3 amino acids: CASSLSAGTSKETQYF. CDR3 coding DNA: TGTGCCAGCAGTTTATCGGCCGGGACTAGCAAAGAGACCCAGTACTTC.

The chain couples TRBV7-8 to TRBJ2-3, with 7 positions matching TRBD2. CDR1 and CDR2 (germline): SGHVS, FQNEAQ. This CDR3 contains 17 residues. V trimming: 1 base; J trimming: 1 base; junction bases outside the gene matches: 8. The CDR3 spells CASSLEVPLAGTDTQYF. In DNA, the CDR3 is TGTGCCAGCAGCTTAGAAGTCCCCCTAGCGGGCACAGATACGCAGTATTTT. Full variable domain (missing parts from reference TRBV7-8 and TRBJ2-3): GAGVSQSPRYKVAKRGQDVALRCDPISGHVSLFWYQQALGQGPEFLTYFQNEAQLDKSGLPSDRFFAERPEGSVSTLKIQRTQQEDSAVYLCASSLEVPLAGTDTQYFGPGTRLTVL.

About this clone itself: Other DNA sequences within the sample encode an identical CDR3. The chain combines TRBV28 with TRBJ2-7; 8 nucleotides agree with TRBD2. The CDR3 consists of 14 residues. V shed 5 bases and J 3 bases; nucleotides not matched to a gene: 6. Germline V CDR1 and CDR2: MDHEN, SYDVKM. CDR3 nucleotides: TGTGCCAGCAGTCCAGGGACTAGTTTCTACGAGCAGTACTTC. Encoded protein: CASSPGTSFYEQYF.

This chain uses TRBV28 with TRBJ2-7, with a weak D call TRBD2 (5 bases). Germline values: CDR1 MDHEN, CDR2 SYDVKM. The V end lost 6 bases, the J end lost 3 bases, and 15 bases lay between the germline ends. CDR3 size: 14 residues. CDR3 coding DNA: TGTGCCAGCAGGGGAGTCCTTTTCGACTACGAGCAGTACTTC. Translation: CASRGVLFDYEQYF.

The rearrangement joins TRBV14 to TRBJ2-1, with D uncertain. In germline, CDR1 is SGHDN, CDR2 FVKESK. V lost 5 bases and J lost 6, with 5 bases in between. The CDR3 extends over 11 amino acids. The CDR3 DNA reads TGTGCCAGCAGCGTGGGCAATGAGCAGTTCTTC. This sequence encodes CASSVGNEQFF. Full variable domain (missing parts from reference TRBV14 and TRBJ2-1): EAGVTQFPSHSVIEKGQTVTLRCDPISGHDNLYWYRRVMGKEIKFLLHFVKESKQDESGMPNNRFLAERTGGTYSTLKVQPAELEDSGVYFCASSVGNEQFFGPGTRLTVL.

The rearrangement links TRBV5-6 to TRBJ2-1; D is ambiguous. The length of the CDR3 is 16 residues. The V end lost 4 bases, the J end lost 0 bases, and 14 bases lay between the germline ends. Germline-derived CDR1 and CDR2 are SGHDT and YYEEEE. Here the CDR3 reads CASSQLRGSSYNEQFF. The DNA for the CDR3 is TGTGCCAGCAGCCAACTAAGAGGTAGCTCCTACAATGAGCAGTTCTTC.

This clone was recorded only once. V is TRBV2 and J is TRBJ2-7; 9 bases match TRBD2. The CDR3 consists of 15 residues. Per germline, CDR1 SNHLY and CDR2 FYNNEI. The trim removed 7 bases at V and 2 bases at J, leaving 9 bases unmatched. This CDR3 is CASNPTSGLPYEQYF. In DNA, the CDR3 is TGTGCCAGCAACCCAACTAGCGGGCTCCCCTACGAGCAGTACTTC.

The chain carries TRBV28 and TRBJ2-7; 7 positions agree with TRBD1. The CDR3 has 13 residues. Germline loops: CDR1 MDHEN, CDR2 SYDVKM. The J segment lost 0 bases and the V segment lost 7 bases, leaving 3 bases of the junction unmatched. CDR3 sequence: CASTWTGSYEQYF. The CDR3 nucleotides are TGTGCCAGCACCTGGACAGGCTCCTACGAGCAGTACTTC.

The rearrangement joins TRBV27 to TRBJ2-3; the match to TRBD1 covers 10 bases. V was clipped by 5 bases and J by 5 bases; unmatched bases: 4. Germline V gene lookup returns CDR1 MNHEY and CDR2 SMNVEV (reference sequence). CDR3 length: 14 amino acids. The CDR3 sequence is CASSHGQGGDTQYF. The CDR3 region has the DNA TGTGCCAGCAGTCACGGACAGGGGGGAGATACGCAGTATTTT.

The chain employs TRBV13 and TRBJ2-3; possibly TRBD1 for D (6 bases). Germline values: CDR1 PRHDT, CDR2 FYEKMQ (reference sequence). The CDR3 runs 15 residues. Trimming took 5 bases from V and 1 from J, leaving 13 bases between them. The CDR3: CASSAPRQGTDTQYF. The CDR3 region has the DNA TGTGCCAGCAGCGCCCCGAGACAGGGCACAGATACGCAGTATTTT.